Sequencing of this T cell receptor (beta chain) was carried out in a study of breast tumors, draining lymph nodes, adjacent tissues. General study points: Luminal-like breast cancer showed significantly greater tumor-nontumor repertoire similarity than basal-like breast cancer did. Tumor T cell lymph node origin was a supported hypothesis, not proven. Tumor TCR diversity was below lymph nodes but above nontumor tissue.

TCRdb redid the calling of the multiplex PCR reads with MiXCR, one entry per CDR3 protein. The repertoire includes about 89,000 distinct CDR3 sequences, over 25% of them detected once, and more than 8% sits in the top ten. This clonotype was seen at least ten times. The antigen is not known. Axillary draining lymph nodes of breast cancer patients supplied the node samples. V lost 0 bases to trimming and J lost 9 bases, with 18 bases between them. The V gene's germline CDR1 is LGHNA and CDR2 YSLEER. The CDR3 covers 16 residues. Sequenced sample: axillary lymph node tissue. V gene TRBV4-3 combines with J gene TRBJ2-1; unclear D gene. This sequence originates from a female donor with breast cancer. Some clones in this sample may be carry-over from other donors' samples. In DNA, the CDR3 is TGCGCCAGCAGCCAAGAGGTCACCACTACACAGAGTGAGCAGTTCTTC. This sequence encodes CASSQEVTTTQSEQFF.